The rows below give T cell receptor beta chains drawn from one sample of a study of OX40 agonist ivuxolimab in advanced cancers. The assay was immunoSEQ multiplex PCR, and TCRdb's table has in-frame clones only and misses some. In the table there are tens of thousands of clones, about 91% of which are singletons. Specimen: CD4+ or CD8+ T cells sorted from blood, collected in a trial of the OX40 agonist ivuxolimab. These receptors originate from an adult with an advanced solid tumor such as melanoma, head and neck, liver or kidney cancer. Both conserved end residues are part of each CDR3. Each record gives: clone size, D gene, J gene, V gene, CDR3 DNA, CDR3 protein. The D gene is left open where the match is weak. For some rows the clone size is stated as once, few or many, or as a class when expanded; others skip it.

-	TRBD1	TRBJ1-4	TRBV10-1	TGCGCCAGCAGCGGCGGGACAGATGCTGAAAAACTGTTTTTT	CASSGGTDAEKLFF
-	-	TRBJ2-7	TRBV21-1	TGTGCCAGCAGCAAAGCTTGGCAGAGTTACTCCTACGAGCAGTACTTC	CASSKAWQSYSYEQYF
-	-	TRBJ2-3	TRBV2	TGTGCCAGCAGGACAGAGAGAGACACAGATACGCAGTATTTT	CASRTERDTDTQYF
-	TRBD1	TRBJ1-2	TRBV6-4	TGTGCCAGCAGTGACAGGGACAGGGTATCCGTCGTTAACTATGGCTACACCTTC	CASSDRDRVSVVNYGYTF
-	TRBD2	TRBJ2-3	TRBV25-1	TGTGCCAGCCGGGGGACTAGACCGGATACGCAGTATTTT	CASRGTRPDTQYF
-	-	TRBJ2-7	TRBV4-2	TGTGCCAGCAGCTTGTCTTCGGGAGAATACGAGCAGTACTTC	CASSLSSGEYEQYF
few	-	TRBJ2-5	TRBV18	TGTGCCAGCTCACCTAACAACCCGCAAGAGACCCAGTACTTC	CASSPNNPQETQYF
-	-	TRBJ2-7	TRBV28	TGTGCCAGCAGTTCCGCCGGGACGGAGGCCTACGAGCAGTACTTC	CASSSAGTEAYEQYF
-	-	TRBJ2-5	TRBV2	TGTGCCAGCAACCGGGACAATAGTTACCAAGAGACCCAGTACTTC	CASNRDNSYQETQYF
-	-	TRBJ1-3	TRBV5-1	TGCGCCAGCAGCGAAGACAGCTACGGAAACACCATATATTTT	CASSEDSYGNTIYF
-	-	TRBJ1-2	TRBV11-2	TGTGCCAGCGCCCACGTTAGTCTGGGGGCGAGTGGGCTGAACTATGGCTACACCTTC	CASAHVSLGASGLNYGYTF
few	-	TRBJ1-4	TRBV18	TGTGCCAGCTCACCACCGGACGGAGCTAATGAAAAACTGTTTTTT	CASSPPDGANEKLFF
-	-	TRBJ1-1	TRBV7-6	TGTGCCAGCAGCCGAGACCAGAACACTGAAGCTTTCTTT	CASSRDQNTEAFF
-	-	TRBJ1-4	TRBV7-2	TGTGCCAGCAGCTTATCGGGGACCGCTAATGAAAAACTGTTTTTT	CASSLSGTANEKLFF
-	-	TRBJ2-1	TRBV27	TGTGCCAGCAGTTTATCCCCCCACTACAATGAGCAGTTCTTC	CASSLSPHYNEQFF
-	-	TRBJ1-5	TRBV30	TGTGCCTGGAGTGTTTTTGGCGCTCAGCCCCAGCATTTT	CAWSVFGAQPQHF
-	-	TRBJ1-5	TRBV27	TGTGCCAGCAGTCCGTCGGCATCTTCCAGGCAGCCCCAGCATTTT	CASSPSASSRQPQHF
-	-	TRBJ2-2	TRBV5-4	TGTGCCAGCAGCCCCCCTCTGAACACCGGGGAGCTGTTTTTT	CASSPPLNTGELFF
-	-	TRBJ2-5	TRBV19	TGTGCCAGTAGTATAAATGGGAACGGCGAGACCCAGTACTTC	CASSINGNGETQYF
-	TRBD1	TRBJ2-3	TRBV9	TGTGCCAGCAGCGTCGGACAGGGGGCTTTCATAGATACGCAGTATTTT	CASSVGQGAFIDTQYF
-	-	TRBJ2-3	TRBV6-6	TGTGCCAGCAGTTACTCTGGACTCCGCACAGATACGCAGTATTTT	CASSYSGLRTDTQYF
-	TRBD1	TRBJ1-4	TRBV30	TGTGCCTGGAGTGGGCAGGGGGCAGGAGAAAAACTGTTTTTT	CAWSGQGAGEKLFF
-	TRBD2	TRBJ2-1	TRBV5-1	TGCGCCAGCAGCTTGGGTCTAGCGGGACCCTCCTACAATGAGCAGTTCTTC	CASSLGLAGPSYNEQFF
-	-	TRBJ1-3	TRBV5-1	TGCGCCAGCAGCGCCGGACACACCAACTCTGGAAACACCATATATTTT	CASSAGHTNSGNTIYF
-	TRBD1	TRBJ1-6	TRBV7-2	TGTGCCAGCAGCCAATACGGGACAGGGGCTAATAATTCACCCCTCCACTTT	CASSQYGTGANNSPLHF
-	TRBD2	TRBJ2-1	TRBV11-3	TGTGCCAGCAGCTTTGGACTAGCGGGAGGTGAGCAGTTCTTC	CASSFGLAGGEQFF
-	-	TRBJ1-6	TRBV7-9	TGTGCCAGCAGCTTCGTAGCGGGACGGGCTAATTCACCCCTCCACTTT	CASSFVAGRANSPLHF
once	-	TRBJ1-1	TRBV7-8	TGTGCCAGCAGCTTAGGGTTCGCGGAGAACACTGAAGCTTTCTTT	CASSLGFAENTEAFF
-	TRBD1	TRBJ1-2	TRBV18	TGTGCCAGCTCAACGGGGACAGCCGATAACTATGGCTACACCTTC	CASSTGTADNYGYTF
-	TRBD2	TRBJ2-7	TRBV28	TGTGCCATCGGGGGGGAGGTCGAGCAGTACTTC	CAIGGEVEQYF
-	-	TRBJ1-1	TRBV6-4	TGTGCCAGCAGCGAACGGAGGCGTTCCACTGAAGCTTTCTTT	CASSERRRSTEAFF
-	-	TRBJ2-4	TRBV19	TGTGCCAGTAGTATCTCTGGGGCATCGTTAGCCAAAAACATTCAGTACTTC	CASSISGASLAKNIQYF
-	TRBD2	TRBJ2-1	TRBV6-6	TGTGCCAGCACTCTGGGAGCGGGAGGCGGCGACAATGAGCAGTTCTTC	CASTLGAGGGDNEQFF
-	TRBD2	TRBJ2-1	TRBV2	TGTGCCAGCAGTTTACTAGCGGGAGATGAGCAGTTCTTC	CASSLLAGDEQFF
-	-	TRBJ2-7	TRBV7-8	TGTGCCAGCAGCTCCCGACTGGGTGGAACCTACGAGCAGTACTTC	CASSSRLGGTYEQYF
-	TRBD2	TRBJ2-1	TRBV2	TGTGCCAGCAAGGGACTAGCGGGAGTACATGAGCAGTTCTTC	CASKGLAGVHEQFF
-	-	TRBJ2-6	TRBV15	TGTGCCACCAGCAGAGATAGGGCCTCTGGGGCCAACGTCCTGACTTTC	CATSRDRASGANVLTF
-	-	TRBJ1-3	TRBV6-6	TGTGCCAGCAGTTACTGGAGAAACTCTGGAAACACCATATATTTT	CASSYWRNSGNTIYF
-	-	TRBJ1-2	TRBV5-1	TGCGCCAGCAGCTTGGTCAGGGGTGCTGGGCTTGGCTACACCTTC	CASSLVRGAGLGYTF
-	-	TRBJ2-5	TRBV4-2	TGTGCCAGCAGCCAAGCAGATGGACAGAAAGAAGAGACCCAGTACTTC	CASSQADGQKEETQYF
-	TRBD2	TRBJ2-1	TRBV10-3	TGTGCCATCAGGTGGGGACTAGCGGATGATAATGAGCAGTTCTTC	CAIRWGLADDNEQFF
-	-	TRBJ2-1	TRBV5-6	TGTGCCAGCAGCCAACTTGGGTTGAGGATGGTCTCCTACAATGAGCAGTTCTTC	CASSQLGLRMVSYNEQFF
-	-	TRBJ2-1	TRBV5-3	TGTGCCAGAAGCTTCCCACAGAGGAAAAATGAGCAGTTCTTC	CARSFPQRKNEQFF
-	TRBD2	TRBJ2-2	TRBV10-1	TGCGCCAGCAGCCGACTAGCGGATGTGGGGGAGCTGTTTTTT	CASSRLADVGELFF
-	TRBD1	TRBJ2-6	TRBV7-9	TGTGCCAGCAGCAAAACGACGACAGGGTATGGGGCCAACGTCCTGACTTTC	CASSKTTTGYGANVLTF
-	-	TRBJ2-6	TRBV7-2	TGTGCCAGCAGCTTAGTAGGGGGAGTTAGTGGGGCCAACGTCCTGACTTTC	CASSLVGGVSGANVLTF